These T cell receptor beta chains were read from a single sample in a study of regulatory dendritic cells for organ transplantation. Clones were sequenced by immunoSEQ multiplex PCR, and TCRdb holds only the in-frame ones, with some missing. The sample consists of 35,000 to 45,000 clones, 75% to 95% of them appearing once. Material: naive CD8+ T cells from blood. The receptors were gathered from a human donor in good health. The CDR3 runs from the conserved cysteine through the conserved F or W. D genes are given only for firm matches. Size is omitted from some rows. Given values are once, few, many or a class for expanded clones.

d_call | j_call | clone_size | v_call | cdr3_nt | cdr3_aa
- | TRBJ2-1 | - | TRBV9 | TGTGCCAGCAGCGTAGGGATTTACAATGAGCAGTTCTTC | CASSVGIYNEQFF
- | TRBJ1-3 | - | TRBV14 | TGTGCCAGCAGCCAACCAGGGAGGGGAAACACCATATATTTT | CASSQPGRGNTIYF
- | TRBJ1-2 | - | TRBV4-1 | TGCGCCAGCAGCCAAGTATCTACAGGAGTCTATGGCTACACCTTC | CASSQVSTGVYGYTF
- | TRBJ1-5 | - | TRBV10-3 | TGTGCCATCAGTGAGGCAGGTCCGCTGAGCAATCAGCCCCAGCATTTT | CAISEAGPLSNQPQHF
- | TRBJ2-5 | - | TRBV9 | TGTGCCAGCAGCGCCGATCATGAAGGTGGGGACCAAGAGACCCAGTACTTC | CASSADHEGGDQETQYF
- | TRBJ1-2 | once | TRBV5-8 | TGTGCCAGCAAAGTTTTAGGGACGGCCTATGGCTACACCTTC | CASKVLGTAYGYTF
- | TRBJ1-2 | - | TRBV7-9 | TGTGCCAGCAGCTTAGTAGGGTTAGACTATGGCTACACCTTC | CASSLVGLDYGYTF
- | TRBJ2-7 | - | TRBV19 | TGTGCCAGTAGTATAGATGTCTTAAGCTCCTACGAGCAGTACTTC | CASSIDVLSSYEQYF
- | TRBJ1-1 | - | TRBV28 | TGTGCCAGCAGTTCCCAGTGGCTGAACACTGAAGCTTTCTTT | CASSSQWLNTEAFF
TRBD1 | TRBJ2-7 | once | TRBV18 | TGTGCCAGCTCACCCGACGAAGGGGGCGTTTCCATTTACGAGCAGTACTTC | CASSPDEGGVSIYEQYF
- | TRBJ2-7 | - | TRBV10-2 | TGCGCCAGCTTAGGCTTGGGCGAGCAGTACTTC | CASLGLGEQYF
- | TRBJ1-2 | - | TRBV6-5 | TGTGCCAGCAGTTACGGTCAGGGGACCAACTATGGCTACACCTTC | CASSYGQGTNYGYTF
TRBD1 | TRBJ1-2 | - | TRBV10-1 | TGCGCCAGCAGTGGCCGGACAGGGGATATCTATGGCTACACCTTC | CASSGRTGDIYGYTF
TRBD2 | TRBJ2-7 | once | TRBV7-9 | TGTGCCAGCTCATATAGCGGGAGTCTCGGGGGCTTCGAGCAGTACTTC | CASSYSGSLGGFEQYF
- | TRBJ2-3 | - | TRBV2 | TGTGCCAGCAGTGAAGCCGCTGGGGATACGCAGTATTTT | CASSEAAGDTQYF
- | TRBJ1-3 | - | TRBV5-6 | TGTGCCAGCAGCTTGCCAAGGGGCTCTGGAAACACCATATATTTT | CASSLPRGSGNTIYF
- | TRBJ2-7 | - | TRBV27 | TGTGCCAGCAGCTCAAGTGGGTACGAGCAGTACTTC | CASSSSGYEQYF
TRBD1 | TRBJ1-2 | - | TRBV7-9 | TGTGCCAGCAGCGGTCCGACAGGGGACTATGGCTACACCTTC | CASSGPTGDYGYTF
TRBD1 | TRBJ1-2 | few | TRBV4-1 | TGCGCCAGCAGCCAAAACAGGGGGCGAAGTGGCTACACCTTC | CASSQNRGRSGYTF
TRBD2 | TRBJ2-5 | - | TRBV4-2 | TGTGCCAGCAGCCCTACTAAGCGGGGCATCGGTCAAGAGACCCAGTACTTC | CASSPTKRGIGQETQYF
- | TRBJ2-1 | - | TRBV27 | - | CASSFGPGGKEQFF
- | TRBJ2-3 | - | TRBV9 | TGTGCCAGCAGCGGATCCACAGATACGCAGTATTTT | CASSGSTDTQYF
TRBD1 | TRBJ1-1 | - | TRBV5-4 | TGTGCCAGCCGGGACAGGAACACTGAAGCTTTCTTT | CASRDRNTEAFF
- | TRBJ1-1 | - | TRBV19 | TGTGCCAGTAGTCTTCCAGGGAAAGGAGCTTTCTTT | CASSLPGKGAFF
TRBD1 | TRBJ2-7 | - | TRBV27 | TGTGCCAGCAGGGACCGGGACAGGGACTACGAGCAGTACTTC | CASRDRDRDYEQYF
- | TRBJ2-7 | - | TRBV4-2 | TGTGCCAGCAGCCAGCCCGGGCCCTCCTACGAGCAGTACTTC | CASSQPGPSYEQYF
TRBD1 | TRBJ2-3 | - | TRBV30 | TGTGCCTGGAGTCAGACAGGGTTTACAGATACGCAGTATTTT | CAWSQTGFTDTQYF
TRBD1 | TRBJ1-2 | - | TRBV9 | TGTGCCAGCAGCGTGAATTCAGGGGGCGGCGGCTACACCTTC | CASSVNSGGGGYTF